This T cell receptor (beta chain) is drawn from a study of identical twins. One entry per CDR3 protein results from TCRdb running MiXCR on the 5' RACE reads. The repertoire consists of about 520,000 distinct CDR3 sequences, with 20% to 25% occurring once and the leading ten covering around 0.9%. As for this clonotype: Its antigen remains unidentified.

This CDR3 contains 13 residues. The germline CDR1 and CDR2 sequences are WNHNN and SYGVQD (reference sequence). V lost 5 bases to trimming and J lost 11 bases; unmatched junction nucleotides: 11. Study findings and constraints: Invariant populations such as MAIT and iNKT cells could partly muddle zero-insertion analyses.

These data were also filed under a second study, of T cells expressing NK-cell markers. That investigation notes: It was sorted CD3+CD56+NKG2C+, CD3+CD56+NKG2C- and CD3+CD56-NKG2C+ T cells that supplied the TCR beta repertoires. Serological testing identified most of the eight sequenced donors as HCMV-seropositive and one as seronegative. HCMV specificity of the expanded NKG2C+ T cell clones was not established.

The chain employs TRBV10-1 and TRBJ1-1; 7 bases agree with TRBD1. The material sequenced was CD4+ T cells sorted from blood. The TCR originated in a woman aged 18-29 years in good health. CDR3 protein: CASSPDRSAVAFF. CDR3 nucleotides: TGCGCCAGCAGTCCGGACAGGTCGGCGGTGGCTTTCTTT.